Listed below are T cell receptor beta chains from one sample, sequenced in a study of vaccination effects on CD4 cells after COVID-19. The antigens these receptors bind are not known. Sequencing was performed with immunoSEQ multiplex PCR; in TCRdb, only in-frame clones are kept and a portion is missing. The sample holds around 28,000 clones, roughly two thirds seen once. The sample was CD4+ T cells from PBMCs cultured with SARS-CoV-2 spike peptides, taken before COVID-19 vaccination. Every receptor here comes from a human donor who had a prior SARS-CoV-2 infection. The CDR3 runs from the conserved cysteine through the conserved F or W. Each record gives: J gene, V gene, clone size, D gene, CDR3 protein, CDR3 DNA. The D gene is left open where the match is weak. Rows give clone size only sometimes, using once, few, many, or a class for an expanded clone.

j_call: TRBJ1-2; v_call: TRBV28; clone_size: NA; d_call: TRBD1; cdr3_aa: CASSPVPGQGGYGYTF; cdr3_nt: TGTGCCAGCAGCCCCGTTCCGGGACAGGGGGGCTATGGCTACACCTTC
j_call: TRBJ2-3; v_call: TRBV5-1; clone_size: NA; d_call: NA; cdr3_aa: CASSGVPIGTDTQYF; cdr3_nt: TGCGCCAGCAGTGGAGTTCCGATCGGCACAGATACGCAGTATTTT
j_call: TRBJ1-2; v_call: TRBV3-1/TRBV3-2; clone_size: NA; d_call: TRBD1; cdr3_aa: CASSHLSSLGSGGYGYTF; cdr3_nt: TGTGCCAGCAGCCATTTAAGTTCCCTCGGTTCAGGGGGCTATGGCTACACCTTC
j_call: TRBJ1-1; v_call: TRBV5-4; clone_size: NA; d_call: NA; cdr3_aa: CASSSSMGRGEAFF; cdr3_nt: TGTGCCAGCAGCTCGTCGATGGGGCGCGGTGAAGCTTTCTTT
j_call: TRBJ2-7; v_call: TRBV9; clone_size: NA; d_call: TRBD1; cdr3_aa: CASSVPPGQGAEQYF; cdr3_nt: TGTGCCAGCAGCGTACCCCCGGGACAGGGGGCCGAGCAGTACTTC
j_call: TRBJ2-5; v_call: TRBV15; clone_size: NA; d_call: NA; cdr3_aa: CATSRDKSGETQYF; cdr3_nt: TGTGCCACCAGCAGAGATAAGTCTGGGGAGACCCAGTACTTC
j_call: TRBJ1-1; v_call: TRBV11-2; clone_size: NA; d_call: NA; cdr3_aa: CASSPPPQPHAAFF; cdr3_nt: TGTGCCAGCAGCCCCCCTCCCCAGCCACACGCGGCTTTCTTT
j_call: TRBJ1-1; v_call: TRBV11-3; clone_size: NA; d_call: NA; cdr3_aa: CASSLDSNTEAFF; cdr3_nt: TGTGCCAGCAGCTTAGACAGTAACACTGAAGCTTTCTTT
j_call: TRBJ2-7; v_call: TRBV24-1; clone_size: few; d_call: TRBD1; cdr3_aa: CATSDQGTGGSYEQYF; cdr3_nt: TGTGCCACCAGTGACCAAGGGACAGGGGGCTCCTACGAGCAGTACTTC
j_call: TRBJ1-6; v_call: TRBV30; clone_size: NA; d_call: NA; cdr3_aa: CAWSLRDLSPLHF; cdr3_nt: TGTGCCTGGAGTTTGAGGGATCTGTCACCCCTCCACTTT
j_call: TRBJ2-7; v_call: TRBV24-1; clone_size: NA; d_call: TRBD1; cdr3_aa: CATSVGTEFYEQYF; cdr3_nt: TGTGCCACCAGTGTCGGGACAGAGTTTTACGAGCAGTACTTC
j_call: TRBJ2-1; v_call: TRBV6-2/TRBV6-3; clone_size: NA; d_call: NA; cdr3_aa: CASSYLDNEQFF; cdr3_nt: TGTGCCAGCAGTTACCTAGACAATGAGCAGTTCTTC
j_call: TRBJ1-2; v_call: TRBV18; clone_size: once; d_call: TRBD1; cdr3_aa: CASSPPTRTGGGYGYTF; cdr3_nt: TGTGCCAGCTCACCACCGACTCGGACAGGGGGAGGCTATGGCTACACCTTC
j_call: TRBJ2-3; v_call: TRBV4-2; clone_size: few; d_call: NA; cdr3_aa: CASSQDIAGARNTQYF; cdr3_nt: TGTGCCAGCAGCCAAGATATCGCGGGGGCCCGGAATACGCAGTATTTT
j_call: TRBJ2-5; v_call: TRBV7-3; clone_size: NA; d_call: TRBD1; cdr3_aa: CASSLTRDRGKETQYF; cdr3_nt: TGTGCCAGCAGCTTAACGAGGGACAGGGGGAAAGAGACCCAGTACTTC
j_call: TRBJ1-1; v_call: TRBV12-3/TRBV12-4; clone_size: NA; d_call: TRBD1; cdr3_aa: CASRQVGGAEAFF; cdr3_nt: TGTGCCAGCAGGCAGGTAGGGGGCGCTGAAGCTTTCTTT
j_call: TRBJ2-1; v_call: TRBV7-2; clone_size: NA; d_call: NA; cdr3_aa: CASSSTRQAPNEQFF; cdr3_nt: TGTGCCAGCAGCTCAACACGACAAGCCCCCAATGAGCAGTTCTTC
j_call: TRBJ2-3; v_call: TRBV3-1/TRBV3-2; clone_size: few; d_call: TRBD2; cdr3_aa: CASSQDEGLDVDTQYF; cdr3_nt: TGTGCCAGCAGCCAAGATGAGGGACTAGATGTAGATACGCAGTATTTT
j_call: TRBJ1-1; v_call: TRBV6-4; clone_size: NA; d_call: NA; cdr3_aa: CASSREMNTEAFF; cdr3_nt: TGTGCCAGCAGCCGAGAAATGAACACTGAAGCTTTCTTT
j_call: TRBJ2-4; v_call: TRBV6-4; clone_size: NA; d_call: NA; cdr3_aa: CASSEGWDTLAKNIQYF; cdr3_nt: TGTGCCAGCAGTGAAGGCTGGGACACCCTAGCCAAAAACATTCAGTACTTC
j_call: TRBJ1-1; v_call: TRBV7-9; clone_size: NA; d_call: NA; cdr3_aa: CASSGKAAGDTEAFF; cdr3_nt: TGTGCCAGCAGCGGAAAGGCTGCGGGGGACACTGAAGCTTTCTTT
j_call: TRBJ2-7; v_call: TRBV5-6; clone_size: NA; d_call: NA; cdr3_aa: CASSSGPSYEQYF; cdr3_nt: TGTGCCAGCAGCTCGGGCCCCTCCTACGAGCAGTACTTC